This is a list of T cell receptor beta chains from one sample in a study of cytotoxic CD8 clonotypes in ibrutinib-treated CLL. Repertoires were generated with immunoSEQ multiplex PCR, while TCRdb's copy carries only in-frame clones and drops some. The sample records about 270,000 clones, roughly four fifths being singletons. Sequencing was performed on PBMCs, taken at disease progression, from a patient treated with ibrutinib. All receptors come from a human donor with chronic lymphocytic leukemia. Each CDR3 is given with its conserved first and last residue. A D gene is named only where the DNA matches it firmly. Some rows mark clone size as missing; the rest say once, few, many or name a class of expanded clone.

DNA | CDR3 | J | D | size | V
TGTGCCAGTCGACTAGCGGGGGGCCCCGGGGAGCTGTTTTTT | CASRLAGGPGELFF | TRBJ2-2 | TRBD2 | few | TRBV2
TGTGCCAGCAGTCCCCGACAGGGAACCAAAAACATTCAGTACTTC | CASSPRQGTKNIQYF | TRBJ2-4 | TRBD1 | NA | TRBV27
TGCGCCAGCAGCCCGCAGGGGGTCAGGGGGAACACTGAAGCTTTCTTT | CASSPQGVRGNTEAFF | TRBJ1-1 | TRBD1 | NA | TRBV4-1
TGTGCCAGCAGCCCTCACAAGCGGGAGACCCGGCAGTATTTT | CASSPHKRETRQYF | TRBJ2-3 | TRBD2 | NA | TRBV5-6
TGTGCCAGCAGCCCACAAACGGTCCTAAAGACCCAGTACTTC | CASSPQTVLKTQYF | TRBJ2-5 | NA | NA | TRBV7-2
TGTGCCAGCAGAGGGAGCGGGAGTTGGTCCTACGAGCAGTACTTC | CASRGSGSWSYEQYF | TRBJ2-7 | TRBD2 | NA | TRBV28
TGTGCCAGCAGGCCCTACGGGGAGGATGAGCAGTTCTTC | CASRPYGEDEQFF | TRBJ2-1 | NA | NA | TRBV28
TGTGCCAGCAGCCGAGAGACAGGGAACACAGATACGCAGTATTTT | CASSRETGNTDTQYF | TRBJ2-3 | TRBD1 | NA | TRBV11-2
TGCAGCGTTGATGGGCGGAACTACAATGAGCAGTTCTTC | CSVDGRNYNEQFF | TRBJ2-1 | NA | NA | TRBV29-1
TGCGCCAGCAGCCAACTAACAGGGGGCGACGAGCAGTACTTC | CASSQLTGGDEQYF | TRBJ2-7 | TRBD1 | NA | TRBV4-1
TGTGCCAGCAGTAGGACATCCATGGGGAGGGAAAAACTGTTTTTT | CASSRTSMGREKLFF | TRBJ1-4 | NA | NA | TRBV2
TGTGCCAGCAGCTTAGTGCTGGGTCCCCACGAGACCCAGTACTTC | CASSLVLGPHETQYF | TRBJ2-5 | NA | NA | TRBV11-2
TGTGCCAGTAGCAGGCCGCCCCACTACGAGCAGTACTTC | CASSRPPHYEQYF | TRBJ2-7 | NA | few | TRBV19
TGTGCCATCACCGAGCCGGGCTACGAGCAGTACTTC | CAITEPGYEQYF | TRBJ2-7 | NA | once | TRBV10-3
TGTGCCAGCAATGGGGTTTATGGCTACACCTTC | CASNGVYGYTF | TRBJ1-2 | NA | NA | TRBV6-1
TGTGCCAGCAGGGGTAGGGTCGGGGAGCTGTTTTTT | CASRGRVGELFF | TRBJ2-2 | NA | NA | TRBV2
TGTGCCAGCAGCGGTATCGGGGGACAGGGGATGTACGAGCAGTACTTC | CASSGIGGQGMYEQYF | TRBJ2-7 | TRBD1 | NA | TRBV9
TGTGCCAGCAGCCACCCCTCGACTAGCGAGACGGGGGAGCAGTACTTC | CASSHPSTSETGEQYF | TRBJ2-7 | TRBD2 | NA | TRBV13
TGTGCCACCAGCAGGGGGAACCGGGACAGGGGTCGAGCTTTCTTT | CATSRGNRDRGRAFF | TRBJ1-1 | TRBD1 | once | TRBV15
TGTGCCAGCAGCTTGGGAATCGCCGCGGATAATTCACCCCTCCACTTT | CASSLGIAADNSPLHF | TRBJ1-6 | NA | few | TRBV7-9
TGTGCCAGCAGTCTACTGAGCACTGATGGCTACACCTTC | CASSLLSTDGYTF | TRBJ1-2 | NA | NA | TRBV2
TGTGCCAGCAGTTCGGGGACAGGGGCCGGGGAGCTGTTTTTT | CASSSGTGAGELFF | TRBJ2-2 | TRBD1 | NA | TRBV27
TGTGCCAGTAGTATAGGTGGAGGACAGGGACGATCCTATGGCTACACCTTC | CASSIGGGQGRSYGYTF | TRBJ1-2 | TRBD1 | NA | TRBV19
TGTGCCAGCAGCTTCAGGGGGGGGCGCGAGCAGTACTTC | CASSFRGGREQYF | TRBJ2-7 | NA | NA | TRBV9
TGTGCCAGCAGCGTAGGTTTTAACTATGGCTACACCTTC | CASSVGFNYGYTF | TRBJ1-2 | NA | once | TRBV9
TGTGCCAGCAGCTTAAACGGGGAGAGCACAGATACGCAGTATTTT | CASSLNGESTDTQYF | TRBJ2-3 | NA | NA | TRBV7-2
TGTGCCAGCAGCCACGGGACAGGGGACCTCTATGGCTACACCTTC | CASSHGTGDLYGYTF | TRBJ1-2 | TRBD1 | once | TRBV7-9
TGTGCCAGCTCACCGCTAGCGGAAAGCACAGATACGCAGTATTTT | CASSPLAESTDTQYF | TRBJ2-3 | TRBD2 | NA | TRBV18
TGTGCCACCAGCAGAGAAGGGTTTGGAAACTATGGCTACACCTTC | CATSREGFGNYGYTF | TRBJ1-2 | NA | NA | TRBV15